A selection of T cell receptor beta chains follows, all from one sample in a study of blood T cell repertoires in COVID-19. The repertoire was sequenced with immunoSEQ multiplex PCR; TCRdb's copy has only in-frame clones and lacks some. This sample has 65,000 to 90,000 clones, with around 90% found just once. Sequenced input: peripheral blood. These receptors all come from a human donor in a cohort sampled during active COVID-19. The CDR3 runs from the conserved cysteine through the conserved F or W. D genes are given only for firm matches. Only part of the rows carry a size: once, few, many, or a class if the clone is expanded.

V	J	size	D	CDR3	DNA
TRBV10-2	TRBJ2-5	NA	TRBD1	CASSVLRGRGTQYF	TGCGCCAGCAGTGTTCTCAGGGGGCGGGGGACCCAGTACTTC
TRBV5-1	TRBJ2-5	NA	TRBD2	CASSPGRLAGGETQYF	TGCGCCAGCAGCCCGGGGCGCTTAGCGGGAGGAGAGACCCAGTACTTC
TRBV6-5	TRBJ1-5	NA	NA	CASRNALGGQPQHF	TGTGCCAGTAGAAACGCCTTGGGGGGGCAGCCCCAGCATTTT
TRBV28	TRBJ1-1	NA	NA	CASSLSLGGAFF	TGTGCCAGCAGTTTGAGTCTGGGGGGAGCTTTCTTT
TRBV3-1/TRBV3-2	TRBJ2-5	once	TRBD1	CASSQGGQLQETQYF	TGTGCCAGCAGCCAAGGGGGACAGCTCCAAGAGACCCAGTACTTC
TRBV19	TRBJ2-7	NA	TRBD2	CASSSGLADYEQYF	TGTGCCAGTAGTAGCGGACTAGCGGACTACGAGCAGTACTTC
TRBV11-2	TRBJ2-7	NA	NA	CASSVRREGSYEQYF	TGTGCCAGCAGCGTCCGGAGGGAAGGAAGCTACGAGCAGTACTTC
TRBV6-6	TRBJ2-1	NA	TRBD2	CASSYTGGLNEQFF	TGTGCCAGCAGTTACACGGGGGGGCTAAATGAGCAGTTCTTC
TRBV18	TRBJ2-1	once	NA	CASSPGRTPGDNEQFF	TGTGCCAGCTCCCCAGGACGGACGCCGGGGGACAATGAGCAGTTCTTC
TRBV11-2	TRBJ1-4	NA	TRBD1	CASQTAGQGVTKLFF	TGTGCCAGCCAAACGGCGGGACAGGGAGTTACCAAACTGTTTTTT
TRBV28	TRBJ1-3	NA	NA	CASNSNTGSGNTIYF	TGTGCCAGCAACTCAAATACAGGCTCTGGAAACACCATATATTTT
TRBV5-4	TRBJ2-1	NA	NA	CASSLGQYNEQFF	TGTGCCAGCAGCTTAGGACAGTACAATGAGCAGTTCTTC
TRBV10-3	TRBJ2-1	once	NA	CAINNRNEQFF	TGTGCCATCAACAACAGGAATGAGCAGTTCTTC
TRBV4-1	TRBJ2-5	NA	TRBD2	CASSPLGLAGVETQYF	TGCGCCAGCAGCCCCCTAGGCCTAGCGGGAGTGGAGACCCAGTACTTC
TRBV6-5	TRBJ2-3	NA	TRBD2	CASSFSREGGTDTQYF	TGTGCCAGCAGTTTCAGTCGGGAGGGGGGCACAGATACGCAGTATTTT